The T cell receptor (beta chain) described here comes from a study of blood T cell repertoires in COVID-19. The overall study: Nucleic acid was either cDNA or gDNA, and it came from T cells, B-cell-depleted T cells, or PBMCs.

Adults between roughly 18 and 90 years of age took part from about 24 US areas. Donors in Cohort 3 counted as recovered after two negative PCRs, clearance, or symptom resolution. Generated by immunoSEQ multiplex PCR, the TCRdb table keeps only in-frame clones and is missing some. The table lists 500,000 or so clones, around 90% of them singletons. This CDR3 comprises 14 residues. Germline V gene sequence: CDR1 GTSNPN, CDR2 SVGIG (reference sequence). Trimming took 7 bases from V and 0 from J, leaving 15 bases between them. This clonotype originated in a young woman who had recovered from COVID-19. Source material: PBMCs or T cells enriched from blood (not recorded which). The chain carries TRBV30 and TRBJ1-1, with D possibly matching TRBD1 (5 bases). This chain's CDR3 is CALDTRLMNTEAFF. Written as DNA, the CDR3 is TGTGCCTTGGACACCCGCCTAATGAACACTGAAGCTTTCTTT.